The 20 T cell receptor beta chains in this list originate from one sample, sequenced in a study of cytomegalovirus exposure and HLA in healthy donors. Using immunoSEQ multiplex PCR, the repertoire was profiled, and TCRdb retains in-frame clones only, with some absent. The sample has about 360,000 clones, more than 80% seen once. The specimen sequenced was PBMCs. These receptors were taken from a woman aged 18-30 years in good health and CMV-seronegative.

V and J are TRBV9 and TRBJ2-5; 10 nucleotides agree with TRBD2. The length of the CDR3 is 16 residues. Germline V gene lookup returns CDR1 SGDLS and CDR2 YYNGEE. The V segment lost 1 base and the J segment 1 base; nucleotides outside the gene matches: 4. The CDR3 DNA reads as TGTGCCAGCAGCGTACGAGTAGCGGGGGGCCAAGAGACCCAGTACTTC. Its protein product is CASSVRVAGGQETQYF.

The chain employs TRBV27 and TRBJ1-1; TRBD1 matches 8 bases. Trimming at V came to 5 bases and at J to 1 base, leaving 6 bases not matched to a gene. This CDR3 contains 15 residues. Per the germline V gene, CDR1 is MNHEY and CDR2 is SMNVEV (reference sequence). CDR3 nucleotides: TGTGCCAGCAGTCCGCGGACAGGGAGGAACACTGAAGCTTTCTTT. Amino acids: CASSPRTGRNTEAFF.

V gene TRBV29-1 combines with J gene TRBJ2-3; the match to TRBD1 covers 7 bases. The V segment lost 6 bases and the J segment 2 bases; nucleotides outside the gene matches: 11. In germline, CDR1 is SQVTM, CDR2 ANQGSEA. The CDR3 is 15 residues long. CDR3 sequence: CSVRKDRPLTDTQYF. The CDR3 DNA reads as TGCAGCGTCCGAAAGGACAGGCCTCTCACAGATACGCAGTATTTT.

The sample holds one count of this clone. The chain employs TRBV19 and TRBJ2-1; 7 bases map to TRBD2. The germline V gene has CDR1 LNHDA and CDR2 SQIVND (reference sequence). Germline trimming cut 6 bases from V and 7 bases from J; bases unmatched to any gene: 15. CDR3 length equals 16 residues. The CDR3 loop reads CASSNSGTAWKNEQFF. The CDR3 DNA sequence: TGTGCCAGTAGCAACAGCGGGACGGCTTGGAAGAATGAGCAGTTCTTC.

This clone was found once. V and J are TRBV28 and TRBJ2-6; 9 bases map to TRBD1. V shed 4 bases, J shed 0 bases, and the junction held 10 bases outside the gene matches. There are 19 residues in the CDR3. Germline V gene sequence: CDR1 MDHEN, CDR2 SYDVKM. CDR3 DNA: TGTGCCAGCAGTTCCGCTTTATGGACAGGGGTCTCTGGGGCCAACGTCCTGACTTTC. Translated, it gives CASSSALWTGVSGANVLTF.

The chain employs TRBV4-2 and TRBJ2-1, with no clear D. The CDR3 runs 17 residues. Germline CDR1 reads LGHNA; CDR2 reads YNFKEQ. Between the trimmed V and J ends, which lost 4 bases and 0 bases, there was a span of 16 bases. DNA of the CDR3: TGTGCCAGCAGCCCAGAAGTCCGGTTAAGCTCCTACAATGAGCAGTTCTTC. It yields the protein CASSPEVRLSSYNEQFF.

This chain uses TRBV5-1 with TRBJ2-5; 11 nucleotides line up with TRBD2. The germline gives CDR1 SGHRS, CDR2 YFSETQ. CDR3 size: 15 residues. J was trimmed by 2 bases and V by 5 bases; bases with no gene match: 5. The CDR3 protein is CASSRTSGSQETQYF. In DNA form, the CDR3 reads TGCGCCAGCAGTCGTACTAGCGGGAGTCAAGAGACCCAGTACTTC.

The chain has TRBV27 and TRBJ2-1, with 13 bases that match TRBD2. Germline CDR1 MNHEY, CDR2 SMNVEV (reference sequence). J gave up 2 bases and V 5 bases, and 9 bases lay outside the gene matches. CDR3 length: 18 residues. The CDR3 sequence: CASSPSPGLAGAYNEQFF. CDR3 nucleotides: TGTGCCAGCAGTCCTTCCCCAGGACTAGCGGGGGCCTACAATGAGCAGTTCTTC.

V and J are TRBV29-1 and TRBJ2-3; D is undetermined. The V end was cut by 1 base, the J end by 11 bases, with 16 bases between. The germline V gene has CDR1 SQVTM and CDR2 ANQGSEA. The CDR3 is 13 residues long. The CDR3 nucleotides read TGCAGCGTTGAAGGCCTAGTTGGAGTAGGGCAGTATTTT. It translates to CSVEGLVGVGQYF.

The chain couples TRBV29-1 to TRBJ2-4; TRBD1 agrees at 11 bases. The J segment lost 9 bases and the V segment lost 4 bases, leaving 8 bases of the junction unmatched. CDR3 length equals 14 residues. The V gene's germline CDR1 is SQVTM and CDR2 ANQGSEA. The CDR3 loop is CSVVADRGLVIQYF. CDR3 DNA sequence: TGCAGCGTTGTGGCGGACAGGGGGCTCGTCATTCAGTACTTC.

The chain links TRBV5-1 to TRBJ1-1; maybe TRBD1 (6 bases). V was cut by 4 bases and J by 4 bases, with 14 bases left in between. The CDR3 has 14 residues. Germline CDR1 and CDR2: SGHRS and YFSETQ. CDR3 bases: TGCGCCAGCAGCCCTATCGCAGGGGTCACTGAAGCTTTCTTT. Translating gives CASSPIAGVTEAFF.

The V and J genes are TRBV6-1 and TRBJ2-7, with TRBD1 identical over 7 bases. Germline lookup yields CDR1 MNHNS and CDR2 SASEGT. The CDR3 contains 15 residues. The J segment lost 4 bases and the V segment lost 4 bases, leaving 10 bases of the junction unmatched. The CDR3 loop reads CASSAQGVLPYEQYF. DNA of the CDR3: TGTGCCAGCAGTGCTCAGGGGGTATTGCCTTACGAGCAGTACTTC.

The CDR3 DNA reads as TGCAGCGTTGAGAGGCCATCTGAAGCTTTCTTT. Its translation: CSVERPSEAFF. The J gene is TRBJ1-1, the V gene TRBV29-1, with unresolved D. V was shortened by 3 bases and J by 6 bases, with 8 bases between the two germline ends. The germline gives CDR1 SQVTM, CDR2 ANQGSEA. The CDR3 sequence is 11 residues long.

The table lists this clone with a few counts. V gene TRBV28 combines with J gene TRBJ2-7; D is undetermined. CDR3 length equals 12 residues. The ends were cut back, 6 bases at V and 3 bases at J, with 9 bases in the middle. Germline lookup yields CDR1 MDHEN and CDR2 SYDVKM. The CDR3 nucleotides read TGTGCCAGCAGGGAGCACGGCTACGAGCAGTACTTC. Its protein product is CASREHGYEQYF.

The V call is TRBV5-1, the J call TRBJ1-1, with a tentative D call TRBD1 (5 bases). Trimming shortened V by 3 bases and J by 0 bases, and 12 bases separated the two germline ends. The CDR3 spans 15 residues. CDR1 and CDR2 from the germline V gene are SGHRS and YFSETQ. The CDR3 DNA sequence: TGCGCCAGCAGCTCGGGGGACGGCATGAACACTGAAGCTTTCTTT. This gives the protein CASSSGDGMNTEAFF.

The rearrangement joins TRBV9 to TRBJ1-1; the D is unclear. Germline-derived CDR1 and CDR2 are SGDLS and YYNGEE. This CDR3 region has 14 residues. Between the trimmed V and J ends, which lost 3 bases and 6 bases, there was a span of 15 bases. The CDR3 bases are TGTGCCAGCAGCGCCCGCTCGGGTCCCTCTGAAGCTTTCTTT. Amino acids: CASSARSGPSEAFF.

This rearrangement joins TRBV11-2 to TRBJ2-3; the match to TRBD2 covers 12 bases. Losses at the gene ends were 4 bases for V and 2 bases for J; bases not matched to a gene: 7. In germline, CDR1 is SGHAT, CDR2 FQNNGV. The CDR3 sequence is 17 residues long. CDR3 coding DNA: TGTGCCAGCAGCTCCCGACTAGCGGGAGAGATCACAGATACGCAGTATTTT. It translates to CASSSRLAGEITDTQYF.

This rearrangement joins TRBV5-1 to TRBJ2-7; TRBD1 matches at 9 bases. With V trimmed by 4 bases and J by 1 base, 12 bases remained unmatched. The germline V gene has CDR1 SGHRS and CDR2 YFSETQ. The CDR3 is made up of 17 amino acids. The CDR3 bases are TGCGCCAGCAGCCAAACGCCCCCCGGGACAGGGTCCTACGAGCAGTACTTC. It translates to CASSQTPPGTGSYEQYF.

This sequence joins TRBV5-4 and TRBJ2-1; 10 positions agree with TRBD1. Germline V CDR1 and CDR2: SGHNT, YYREEE (reference sequence). The ends lost 4 bases at V and 7 bases at J; junction bases unmatched: 8. CDR3 length: 15 amino acids. This chain's CDR3 is CASSLGGQGRNEQFF. CDR3 bases: TGTGCCAGCAGCCTGGGGGGACAGGGGAGGAATGAGCAGTTCTTC.

The rearrangement links TRBV7-8 to TRBJ1-1; 9 bases agree with TRBD1. CDR1 and CDR2 from the germline V gene are SGHVS and FQNEAQ. V gave up 0 bases and J gave up 5 bases; unmatched junction bases: 4. The CDR3 totals 15 residues. The CDR3 region has the DNA TGTGCCAGCAGCTTAGCGCCCGGACAGGGGACTGAAGCTTTCTTT. Translated: CASSLAPGQGTEAFF.